This entry lists 5 T cell receptor beta chains sequenced from one sample in a study of tumor-infiltrating lymphocytes in localized non-small cell lung cancer. Here immunoSEQ multiplex PCR was the method, and the copy in TCRdb shows in-frame clones only, minus some. Counted here are about 15,000 clones, around 66% occurring once; the ten biggest clones make up 4.5% to 7.5%. The sequencing input was lung tumor tissue. These receptors were collected from a human donor with non-small cell lung cancer.

This chain uses TRBV7-9 with TRBJ2-2; 9 bases line up with TRBD2. This CDR3 contains 17 residues. V was clipped by 2 bases and J by 6 bases; unmatched bases: 10. Per germline, CDR1 SEHNR and CDR2 FQNEAQ (reference sequence). The CDR3 reads CASSLSLAGPGAGELFF. CDR3 in DNA: TGTGCCAGCAGCTTATCGCTAGCGGGACCCGGCGCCGGGGAGCTGTTTTTT.

The rearrangement uses TRBV7-8 and TRBJ1-5, with D tentatively TRBD1 (5 bases). CDR1 is SGHVS and CDR2 is FQNEAQ in the germline V gene. The CDR3 covers 15 residues. V was clipped by 6 bases and J by 1 base, with 13 bases between them. The CDR3 protein is CASRPGTESNQPQHF. CDR3 bases: TGTGCCAGCAGGCCCGGGACGGAGAGCAATCAGCCCCAGCATTTT.

This sequence joins TRBV9 and TRBJ1-2, with D unclear. This CDR3 has 14 residues. Germline V lookup: CDR1 SGDLS, CDR2 YYNGEE. V lost 0 bases to trimming and J lost 4 bases, with 10 bases between them. The CDR3, as DNA: TGTGCCAGCAGCGTAGACCGGGGTTTCTATGGCTACACCTTC. This sequence encodes CASSVDRGFYGYTF.

The genes are TRBV7-2 and TRBJ2-7, with 8 bases aligning to TRBD1. V dropped 4 bases and J dropped 6; count of bases not matched to a gene: 5. This CDR3 has 13 amino acids. Looked up from germline, CDR1 is SGHTA and CDR2 is FQGNSA. The CDR3 nucleotides read TGTGCCAGCAGCTCGTCCAGGGGGCTCGAGCAGTACTTC. Translation: CASSSSRGLEQYF.

The rearrangement links TRBV6-4 to TRBJ1-1; D uncertain. Germline CDR1 is MRHNA and CDR2 is SNTAGT. The CDR3 has 14 residues. The V end lost 3 bases, the J end lost 0 bases, and 8 bases lay between the germline ends. CDR3 in amino acids: CASSERQVNTEAFF. CDR3 sequence (DNA): TGTGCCAGCAGTGAACGGCAGGTGAACACTGAAGCTTTCTTT.